This T cell receptor (beta chain) was identified in a study of neoadjuvant nivolumab and ipilimumab in lung cancer. Study findings and constraints: From pretherapy to surgery, tumor richness and clonality rose with dual therapy. Resected tumors had greater TCR richness and clonality than uninvolved lung. TCR receptors were sequenced in few samples.

Note on this clone: The antigen is undetermined.

V dropped 3 bases and J dropped 3 bases, with 12 bases sitting between them. Per the germline V gene, CDR1 is SGHDT and CDR2 is YYEEEE. The CDR3 totals 14 residues. Assay used: immunoSEQ multiplex PCR; TCRdb lists only in-frame clones, some missing. The sample has 40,000 to 55,000 clones; about 89% are singletons. Sequences were derived from blood, sampled before neoadjuvant nivolumab, alone or with ipilimumab. The V call is TRBV5-6, the J call TRBJ1-2; D possibly corresponds to TRBD1 (6 bases). The sequence was collected from an adult with non-small cell lung cancer. Some clones in this sample may be carry-over from other donors' samples. CDR3 in amino acids: CASSSDRFDYGYTF. CDR3 nucleotides: TGTGCCAGCAGCTCCGACAGGTTCGACTATGGCTACACCTTC.